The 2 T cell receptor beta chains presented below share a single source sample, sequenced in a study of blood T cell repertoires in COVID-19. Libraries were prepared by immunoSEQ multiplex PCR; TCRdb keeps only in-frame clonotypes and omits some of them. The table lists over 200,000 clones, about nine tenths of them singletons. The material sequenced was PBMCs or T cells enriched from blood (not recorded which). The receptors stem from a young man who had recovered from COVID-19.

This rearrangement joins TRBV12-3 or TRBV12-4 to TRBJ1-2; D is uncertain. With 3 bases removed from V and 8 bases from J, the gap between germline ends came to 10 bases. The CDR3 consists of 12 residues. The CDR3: CASSFGVEGYTF. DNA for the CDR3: TGTGCCAGCAGTTTCGGGGTTGAAGGCTACACCTTC.

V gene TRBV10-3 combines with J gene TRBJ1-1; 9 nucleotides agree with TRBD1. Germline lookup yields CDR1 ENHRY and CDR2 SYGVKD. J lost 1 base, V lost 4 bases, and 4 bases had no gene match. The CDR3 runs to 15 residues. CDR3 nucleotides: TGTGCCATCAGTGCACCGGGACAGGGGAACACTGAAGCTTTCTTT. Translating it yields CAISAPGQGNTEAFF.